This T cell receptor (beta chain) was identified in a study of Graves' ophthalmopathy and Graves' hyperthyroidism. With V trimmed by 2 bases and J by 7 bases, 9 bases remained unmatched. This CDR3 is 15 amino acids long. Germline assignment: CDR1 MDHEN and CDR2 SYDVKM. TCR beta CDR3 amplification used RNA transcripts. A first-round RT-PCR used HTBI primers, followed by a second-round multiplex PCR. MiXCR, applied by TCRdb to the multiplex PCR reads, yields one record per CDR3 protein. In the table there are some 160,000 distinct CDR3 sequences, 39% of which are singletons. This clonotype has a count of ten or more.

V gene TRBV28 combines with J gene TRBJ2-5, with 8 bases aligning to TRBD1. Sequencing was done on a sample of peripheral blood. The clonotype originates from a man younger than 45 with Graves' ophthalmopathy. The CDR3 reads CASSLGADRAGTQYF. CDR3 in DNA: TGTGCCAGCAGTTTAGGGGCGGACAGGGCAGGGACCCAGTACTTC.